This record concerns one T cell receptor (beta chain) sequence. As yet, its antigen is unknown. This CDR3 comprises 18 residues. The record originates from a study of graft-versus-host responses after intestinal transplantation. Findings of the study overall: Individuals who had graft-donor T cell macrochimerism had allografts that showed high graft-versus-host to host-versus-graft clonal ratios.

Method: immunoSEQ multiplex PCR; TCRdb's copy keeps in-frame clones and lacks some. The table lists around 97,000 clones, roughly 93% of them singletons. This material consisted of unstimulated CD8+ T cells sorted from spleen or lymph node cells, taken before intestinal transplant. The sequence derives from a human donor who received an intestinal transplant. The chain links TRBV21-1 to TRBJ2-2. TRBV21-1 is a known pseudogene. DNA for the CDR3: TGTGCCAGCAGCGACGATAAGGGTCTGGGTTCTGACACCGGGGAGCTGTTTTTT. Translating it yields CASSDDKGLGSDTGELFF.